A single sample is the source of the 6 T cell receptor beta chains below, sequenced in a study of blood T cells in healthy people across ages. The authors ran a second PCR of roughly 7 to 11 cycles using a sample-barcoded 5' primer and a J-beta primer mix. TCRdb reanalysed the 5' RACE reads using MiXCR and keeps one entry per CDR3 protein. The table records about 1.4 million distinct CDR3 sequences, roughly 64% of them present only once. Sequencing was done on a sample of blood. These receptors originate from a young man in good health.

The J gene is TRBJ2-1, the V gene TRBV7-9; D possibly corresponds to TRBD2 (5 bases). V lost 1 base and J 5 bases, leaving 18 bases between the germline ends. The V gene's germline CDR1 is SEHNR and CDR2 FQNEAQ (reference sequence). This CDR3 has 17 residues. CDR3 amino acids: CASSLVDSGSPHNEQFF. The DNA of the CDR3 is TGTGCCAGCAGCTTAGTTGACTCGGGGTCCCCCCACAATGAGCAGTTCTTC.

Points on this clonotype: Relative to the germline gene, one junction end is altered; a read error may explain this. The rearrangement links TRBV9 to TRBJ2-3; perhaps TRBD1 as D (5 bases). The germline V gene has CDR1 SGDLS and CDR2 YYNGEE. The CDR3 is made up of 13 amino acids. CDR3 loop: CASSAVDTDAQYF. CDR3 nucleotides: TGTGCCAGCAGCGCCGTGGACACAGATGCGCAGTATTTT.

Here the CDR3 DNA reads TGCAGCGACCTAAAGGGCGGGGGGGCTAATGAGCAGTTCTTC. It translates to CSDLKGGGANEQFF. The J gene is TRBJ2-1, the V gene TRBV29-1; 9 bases are shared with TRBD2. The length of the CDR3 is 14 residues. Germline lookup yields CDR1 SQVTM and CDR2 ANQGSEA. The trim removed 7 bases at V and 7 bases at J, leaving 11 bases unmatched.

This rearrangement joins TRBV14 to TRBJ2-5; D possibly corresponds to TRBD2 (5 bases). Trimming removed 4 bases from V and 5 bases from J, with 17 bases in between. CDR1 and CDR2 from the germline V gene are SGHDN and FVKESK. This CDR3 comprises 15 residues. This chain's CDR3 is CASSPTVSGLETQYF. The CDR3 nucleotides are TGTGCCAGCAGCCCTACGGTATCGGGGTTGGAGACCCAGTACTTC.

This rearrangement joins TRBV20-1 to TRBJ1-4; TRBD1 matches at 7 bases. This CDR3 is 15 amino acids long. With 6 bases clipped from V and 8 bases from J, the junction kept 15 bases outside the gene matches. Germline V gene data show CDR1 as DFQATT and CDR2 as SNEGSKA (reference sequence). CDR3 nucleotides: TGCAGTGCCTACCGACAGGGCGCCCAGGGGGAAAAACTGTTTTTT. Translating gives CSAYRQGAQGEKLFF.

The sample holds a few counts of this clonotype. The chain carries TRBV29-1 and TRBJ2-7; D tentatively fits TRBD1 or TRBD2 (5 bases each). Germline V gives CDR1 SQVTM, CDR2 ANQGSEA. Trimming left V 5 bases short and J 0 bases short, with 11 bases between. The CDR3 runs 13 residues. The CDR3 protein is CSVYAGASYEQYF. Here the CDR3 DNA reads TGCAGCGTTTACGCCGGGGCCTCCTACGAGCAGTACTTC.